These 13 T cell receptor beta chains share one sample of origin, sequenced in a study of blood T cells in healthy people across ages (dated by TCRdb to about 2015). Receptor amplification or capture employed 5' RACE. The listed sequencing device is Illumina HiSeq 2500. A second PCR of 7 to 11 cycles was performed with a sample-barcoded 5' primer and a J-beta primer mix. Starting from the raw public reads, TCRdb applied fastp trimming at Q25, assembled clones with MiXCR and retained in-frame beta chains. Duplicate CDR3 protein sequences are folded into a single record with the most common DNA and genes. For this sample the table gives some 890,000 distinct CDR3 sequences, of which almost 30% were detected only once. Roughly 10% of the sample belongs to the ten largest clones. This sample also appeared in a second study, on T cells of mothers and their children.

Sample: blood. These receptors were obtained from a middle-aged woman in good health.

The chain combines TRBV5-1 with TRBJ2-1; a possible D gene is TRBD2 (5 bases). Germline V lookup: CDR1 SGHRS, CDR2 YFSETQ. This CDR3 is 16 amino acids long. The ends were cut back, 2 bases at V and 9 bases at J, with 21 bases in the middle. The CDR3 here is CASSFTGQPLEGEQFF. In DNA form, the CDR3 reads TGCGCCAGCAGCTTTACCGGGCAGCCACTAGAGGGTGAGCAGTTCTTC.

As regards this clonotype: With a much larger clone just one base away, this may be a read error. This chain uses TRBV7-9 with TRBJ2-7; 10 bases align to TRBD1. V lost 1 base, J lost 1 base, and 10 bases stayed unmatched. The CDR3 totals 18 residues. Germline V lookup: CDR1 SEHNR, CDR2 FQNEAQ (reference sequence). CDR3 coding DNA: TGTGCCAGCAGCTTAGGTCCCCCCGGGACAGGGGTTTCCTACGAGCAGTACTTC. Its translation is CASSLGPPGTGVSYEQYF.

The genes are TRBV20-1 and TRBJ2-3, with D perhaps TRBD1 or TRBD2 (5 bases each). CDR1 is DFQATT and CDR2 is SNEGSKA in the germline V gene (reference sequence). The CDR3 spans 14 residues. V was shortened by 3 bases and J by 6 bases, with 16 bases between the two germline ends. CDR3 nucleotides: TGCAGTGCTAGCTCGGGGACCGAAATCGATACGCAGTATTTT. This sequence encodes CSASSGTEIDTQYF.

This clonotype was seen only a few times. V usage is TRBV7-3 and J usage is TRBJ2-2; 10 nucleotides agree with TRBD1. CDR3 length: 15 residues. V shed 6 bases, J shed 3 bases, and the junction held 4 bases outside the gene matches. Germline V gene sequence: CDR1 SGHTA, CDR2 FQGTGA. CDR3 nucleotides: TGTGCCAGCAGTCGACAGGGGGCGGACACCGGGGAGCTGTTTTTT. Its protein product is CASSRQGADTGELFF.

This clonotype has ten or more counts. The chain carries TRBV12-3 or TRBV12-4 and TRBJ2-7, with 8 bases aligning to TRBD1. The CDR3 length is 13 residues. J was trimmed by 7 bases and V by 2 bases; bases with no gene match: 4. As DNA, the CDR3 is TGTGCCAGCAGTTTACAGGGGGCTGATGAGCAGTACTTC. Its translation is CASSLQGADEQYF.

This sequence joins TRBV7-9 and TRBJ2-7, with 7 bases lining up with TRBD1. The CDR3 is made up of 16 amino acids. V trimming: 5 bases; J trimming: 2 bases; junction bases outside the gene matches: 12. The V gene's germline CDR1 is SEHNR and CDR2 FQNEAQ (reference sequence). The CDR3 region has the DNA TGTGCCAGCAGCCCCTCTTGGGCAGGGGGTACCTACGAGCAGTACTTC. It encodes CASSPSWAGGTYEQYF. The complete variable domain, with remaining parts taken from reference TRBV7-9 and TRBJ2-7, reads DTGVSQNPRHKITKRGQNVTFRCDPISEHNRLYWYRQTLGQGPEFLTYFQNEAQLEKSRLLSDRFSAERPKGSFSTLEIQRTEQGDSAMYLCASSPSWAGGTYEQYFGPGTRLTVT.

This clonotype was seen a handful of times. The chain is built from TRBV2 and TRBJ2-7; the D gene is possibly TRBD1 (5 bases). This CDR3 is 14 amino acids long. The germline gives CDR1 SNHLY, CDR2 FYNNEI. Trimming took off 7 bases at V and 0 bases at J, with 13 bases between the two ends. CDR3 DNA sequence: TGTGCCAGCAACAGAGACAGAAGCTCCTACGAGCAGTACTTC. Its translation is CASNRDRSSYEQYF.

The sample holds many counts of this clonotype. V usage is TRBV20-1 and J usage is TRBJ2-7; possibly TRBD1 for D (6 bases). V was cut by 3 bases and J by 3 bases, with 15 bases left in between. The CDR3 loop spans 14 amino acids. Germline V CDR1 and CDR2: DFQATT, SNEGSKA (reference sequence). In nucleotides, the CDR3 is TGCAGTGCTAGCCCGCCGGGACATCGCTACGAGCAGTACTTC. This encodes CSASPPGHRYEQYF.

This clonotype occurred many times. V usage is TRBV7-9 and J usage is TRBJ2-7; D unclear. There are 15 residues in the CDR3. With 4 bases removed from V and 4 bases from J, the gap between germline ends came to 17 bases. CDR1 and CDR2 from the germline V gene are SEHNR and FQNEAQ (reference sequence). The CDR3 is CASSSFGDMTYEQYF. The CDR3 DNA is TGTGCCAGCAGCTCCTTCGGAGATATGACTTACGAGCAGTACTTC.

The chain is built from TRBV4-3 and TRBJ1-3, with a possible D match to TRBD1 (6 bases). This CDR3 has 21 amino acids. Looked up from germline, CDR1 is LGHNA and CDR2 is YSLEER. With 0 bases removed from V and 2 bases from J, the gap between germline ends came to 26 bases. CDR3 coding DNA: TGCGCCAGCAGCCAAGATGGCATGGGGGGCTGGGGGGGGTTCCCTGGAAACACCATATATTTT. This sequence encodes CASSQDGMGGWGGFPGNTIYF.

The V gene is TRBV28, the J gene TRBJ2-3; 8 nucleotides agree with TRBD2. There are 17 residues in the CDR3. J gave up 3 bases and V 8 bases, and 16 bases lay outside the gene matches. Looked up from germline, CDR1 is MDHEN and CDR2 is SYDVKM. CDR3 region: CASPKPLGAGETDTQYF. CDR3 nucleotide sequence: TGTGCCAGCCCCAAACCACTGGGAGCGGGGGAAACAGATACGCAGTATTTT.

This clonotype was counted a few times. The chain combines TRBV29-1 with TRBJ2-3, with D perhaps matching TRBD2 (5 bases). CDR3 length: 14 amino acids. Germline V gene lookup returns CDR1 SQVTM and CDR2 ANQGSEA. Trimming removed 3 bases from V and 1 base from J, with 11 bases in between. The CDR3 loop is CSVDWSSGTDTQYF. The CDR3 DNA is TGCAGCGTTGATTGGAGTAGCGGCACAGATACGCAGTATTTT.

The chain couples TRBV2 to TRBJ2-3, with unresolved D. V gave up 4 bases and J gave up 0 bases, with 11 bases separating them. CDR1 and CDR2 (germline): SNHLY, FYNNEI. The CDR3 runs to 15 residues. The CDR3 DNA is TGTGCCAGCAGTGGTCTCGAGACTAGCACAGATACGCAGTATTTT. Encoded protein: CASSGLETSTDTQYF.